The rows below give T cell receptor beta chains drawn from one sample of a study of blood T cell repertoires in COVID-19. Clones were read by immunoSEQ multiplex PCR, and TCRdb kept only the in-frame ones, dropping some. The sample contains fewer than 250,000 clones, 65% to 90% of which appear only once. Material for sequencing was PBMCs or T cells enriched from blood (not recorded which). The receptor set was obtained from a middle-aged woman with acute COVID-19. Each CDR3 is given with its conserved first and last residue. A D gene is named only where the DNA matches it firmly. The size field is filled for only some rows; it gives once, few, many or a size class.

V gene: TRBV19; J gene: TRBJ1-5; clone size: NA; D gene: TRBD1; CDR3 protein: CASRQGIGNQPQHF; CDR3 DNA: TGTGCCAGTAGACAGGGGATAGGCAATCAGCCCCAGCATTTT
V gene: TRBV4-1; J gene: TRBJ1-6; clone size: NA; D gene: NA; CDR3 protein: CASSQDRFNSPLHF; CDR3 DNA: TGCGCCAGCAGCCAAGACAGATTTAATTCACCCCTCCACTTT
V gene: TRBV2; J gene: TRBJ2-1; clone size: NA; D gene: NA; CDR3 protein: CASRSIYRSYNEQFF; CDR3 DNA: TGTGCCAGCAGGTCAATCTACCGCTCCTACAATGAGCAGTTCTTC
V gene: TRBV12-5; J gene: TRBJ2-4; clone size: NA; D gene: NA; CDR3 protein: CASGTQGSFKGKNIQYF; CDR3 DNA: TGTGCTAGTGGTACCCAGGGGTCCTTTAAGGGCAAAAACATTCAGTACTTC
V gene: TRBV5-1; J gene: TRBJ2-5; clone size: NA; D gene: NA; CDR3 protein: CASSLAGETQYF; CDR3 DNA: TGCGCCAGCAGCTTGGCCGGAGAGACCCAGTACTTC
V gene: TRBV7-9; J gene: TRBJ2-1; clone size: NA; D gene: TRBD1; CDR3 protein: CASSLGPPGQGAGNEQFF; CDR3 DNA: TGTGCCAGCAGCTTAGGGCCCCCGGGACAGGGGGCTGGAAATGAGCAGTTCTTC
V gene: TRBV9; J gene: TRBJ2-5; clone size: once; D gene: NA; CDR3 protein: CASSVGYEETQYF; CDR3 DNA: TGTGCCAGCAGCGTAGGGTACGAGGAGACCCAGTACTTC
V gene: TRBV27; J gene: TRBJ2-1; clone size: NA; D gene: TRBD1; CDR3 protein: CASTLLGTGGDEQFF; CDR3 DNA: TGTGCCAGCACCCTCTTAGGGACAGGGGGGGATGAGCAGTTCTTC
V gene: TRBV29-1; J gene: TRBJ1-5; clone size: NA; D gene: TRBD1; CDR3 protein: CSVEDPGQGNQPQHF; CDR3 DNA: TGCAGCGTTGAAGATCCCGGACAGGGCAATCAGCCCCAGCATTTT
V gene: TRBV5-1; J gene: TRBJ2-3; clone size: NA; D gene: NA; CDR3 protein: CASSSIEALTDTQYF; CDR3 DNA: TGCGCCAGCAGCTCTATTGAGGCCCTCACAGATACGCAGTATTTT
V gene: TRBV29-1; J gene: TRBJ2-3; clone size: NA; D gene: TRBD2; CDR3 protein: CSVVSTSGRAADTQYF; CDR3 DNA: TGCAGCGTTGTCTCCACTAGCGGGAGGGCCGCAGATACGCAGTATTTT
V gene: TRBV19; J gene: TRBJ1-1; clone size: NA; D gene: NA; CDR3 protein: CASSIPGIRTEAFF; CDR3 DNA: TGTGCCAGTAGTATTCCAGGGATACGGACTGAAGCTTTCTTT
V gene: TRBV7-2; J gene: TRBJ2-7; clone size: NA; D gene: TRBD2; CDR3 protein: CASSLLAGGDYEQYF; CDR3 DNA: TGTGCCAGCAGCCTACTCGCGGGAGGGGACTACGAGCAGTACTTC
V gene: TRBV4-3; J gene: TRBJ2-3; clone size: once; D gene: TRBD2; CDR3 protein: CASSNGAGVTDTQYF; CDR3 DNA: TGCGCCAGCAGTAACGGGGCGGGAGTGACAGATACGCAGTATTTT
V gene: TRBV10-2; J gene: TRBJ2-7; clone size: NA; D gene: TRBD2; CDR3 protein: CASSPGTSGVGAREQYF; CDR3 DNA: TGCGCCAGCAGCCCCGGGACTAGCGGTGTAGGGGCTCGCGAGCAGTACTTC
V gene: TRBV28; J gene: TRBJ2-3; clone size: NA; D gene: NA; CDR3 protein: CASSFSEASRHTDTQYF; CDR3 DNA: TGTGCCAGCAGTTTTTCGGAGGCTAGCCGGCACACAGATACGCAGTATTTT
V gene: TRBV3-1/TRBV3-2; J gene: TRBJ2-5; clone size: NA; D gene: NA; CDR3 protein: CASSQVGGAGEIAETQYF; CDR3 DNA: TGTGCCAGCAGCCAAGTCGGTGGGGCAGGAGAAATTGCGGAGACCCAGTACTTC
V gene: TRBV18; J gene: TRBJ2-3; clone size: NA; D gene: NA; CDR3 protein: CASSPGSASTDTQYF; CDR3 DNA: TGTGCCAGCTCACCAGGCAGCGCGTCCACAGATACGCAGTATTTT
V gene: TRBV24-1; J gene: TRBJ2-5; clone size: NA; D gene: NA; CDR3 protein: CATSGGRNQETQYF; CDR3 DNA: TGTGCCACCAGTGGAGGGCGGAACCAAGAGACCCAGTACTTC
V gene: TRBV7-2; J gene: TRBJ2-7; clone size: NA; D gene: NA; CDR3 protein: CASSLAGAPEQYF; CDR3 DNA: TGTGCCAGCAGCTTAGCGGGGGCCCCCGAGCAGTACTTC
V gene: TRBV19; J gene: TRBJ2-7; clone size: NA; D gene: TRBD2; CDR3 protein: CASSISSGRTEQYF; CDR3 DNA: TGTGCCAGTAGTATATCTAGCGGGAGGACCGAGCAGTACTTC
V gene: TRBV28; J gene: TRBJ2-4; clone size: once; D gene: NA; CDR3 protein: CASRTGGRIQYF; CDR3 DNA: TGTGCCAGCCGCACCGGGGGGCGCATTCAGTACTTC
V gene: TRBV4-3; J gene: TRBJ1-4; clone size: NA; D gene: NA; CDR3 protein: CASSLFSGTLREKLFF; CDR3 DNA: TGCGCCAGCAGCCTCTTTTCCGGGACTTTAAGGGAAAAACTGTTTTTT
V gene: TRBV9; J gene: TRBJ1-6; clone size: NA; D gene: NA; CDR3 protein: CASSVHTTNSPLHF; CDR3 DNA: TGTGCCAGCAGCGTACACACCACGAATTCACCCCTCCACTTT
V gene: TRBV7-2; J gene: TRBJ2-7; clone size: NA; D gene: NA; CDR3 protein: CASSPGLLSRTSYYEQYF; CDR3 DNA: TGTGCCAGCAGCCCTGGGCTGCTATCCCGTACCTCTTACTACGAGCAGTACTTC